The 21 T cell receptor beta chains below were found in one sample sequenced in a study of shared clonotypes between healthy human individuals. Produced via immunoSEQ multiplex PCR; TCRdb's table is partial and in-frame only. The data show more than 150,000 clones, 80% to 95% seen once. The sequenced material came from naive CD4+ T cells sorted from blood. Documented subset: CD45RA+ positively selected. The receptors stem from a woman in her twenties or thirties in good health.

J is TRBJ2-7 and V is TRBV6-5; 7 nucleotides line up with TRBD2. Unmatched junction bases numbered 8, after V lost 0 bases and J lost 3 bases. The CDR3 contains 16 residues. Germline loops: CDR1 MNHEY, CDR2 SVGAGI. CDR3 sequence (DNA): TGTGCCAGCAGTTACTCTGCGGGAGTAGGATACTACGAGCAGTACTTC. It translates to CASSYSAGVGYYEQYF.

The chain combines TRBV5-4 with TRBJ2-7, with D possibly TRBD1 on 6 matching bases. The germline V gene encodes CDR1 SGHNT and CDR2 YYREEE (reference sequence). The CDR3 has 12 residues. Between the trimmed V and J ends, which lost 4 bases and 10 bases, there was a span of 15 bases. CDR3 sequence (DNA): TGTGCCAGCAGCCGGGTGGGGGCGCCACAGTACTTC. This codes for CASSRVGAPQYF.

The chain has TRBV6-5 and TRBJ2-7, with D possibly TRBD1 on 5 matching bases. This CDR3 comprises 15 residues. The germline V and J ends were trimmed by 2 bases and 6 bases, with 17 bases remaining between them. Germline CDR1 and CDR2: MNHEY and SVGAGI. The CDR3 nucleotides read TGTGCCAGCAGTTACGTTTCAGGGTCAGTCGCCGAGCAGTACTTC. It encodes CASSYVSGSVAEQYF.

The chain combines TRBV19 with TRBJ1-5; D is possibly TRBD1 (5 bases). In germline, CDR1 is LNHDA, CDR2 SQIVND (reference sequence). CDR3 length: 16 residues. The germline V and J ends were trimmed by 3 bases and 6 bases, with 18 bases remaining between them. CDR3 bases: TGTGCCAGTAGTATTCTTAGGGGCCCGACGGGTCAGCCCCAGCATTTT. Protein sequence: CASSILRGPTGQPQHF.

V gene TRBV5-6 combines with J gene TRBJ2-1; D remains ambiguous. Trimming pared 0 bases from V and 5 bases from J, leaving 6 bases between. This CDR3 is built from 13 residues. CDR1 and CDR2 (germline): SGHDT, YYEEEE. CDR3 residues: CASSLALDNEQFF. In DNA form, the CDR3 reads TGTGCCAGCAGCTTGGCCCTGGACAATGAGCAGTTCTTC.

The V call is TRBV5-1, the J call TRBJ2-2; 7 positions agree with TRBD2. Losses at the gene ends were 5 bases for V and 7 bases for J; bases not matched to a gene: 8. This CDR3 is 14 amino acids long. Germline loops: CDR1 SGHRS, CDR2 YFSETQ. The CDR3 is CASSGTTGGGELFF. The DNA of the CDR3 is TGCGCCAGCAGTGGGACTACGGGGGGCGGGGAGCTGTTTTTT.

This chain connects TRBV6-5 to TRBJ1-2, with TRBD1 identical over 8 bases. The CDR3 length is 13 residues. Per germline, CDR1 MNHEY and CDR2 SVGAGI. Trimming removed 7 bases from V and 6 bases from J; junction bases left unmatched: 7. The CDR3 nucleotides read TGTGCCAGCACCCCCAGGACAGGGAATGGCTACACCTTC. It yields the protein CASTPRTGNGYTF.

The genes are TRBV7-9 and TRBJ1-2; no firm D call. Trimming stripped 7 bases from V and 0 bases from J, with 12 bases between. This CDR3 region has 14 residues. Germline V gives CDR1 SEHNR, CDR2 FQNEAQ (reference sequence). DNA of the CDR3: TGTGCCAGCACCCTATCCGGGGCTAACTATGGCTACACCTTC. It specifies CASTLSGANYGYTF.

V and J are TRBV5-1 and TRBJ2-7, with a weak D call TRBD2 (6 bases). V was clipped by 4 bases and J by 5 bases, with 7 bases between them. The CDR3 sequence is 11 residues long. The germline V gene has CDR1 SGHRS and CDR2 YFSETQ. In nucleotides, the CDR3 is TGCGCCAGCAGCCCGGGAGACGAGCAGTACTTC. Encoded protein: CASSPGDEQYF.

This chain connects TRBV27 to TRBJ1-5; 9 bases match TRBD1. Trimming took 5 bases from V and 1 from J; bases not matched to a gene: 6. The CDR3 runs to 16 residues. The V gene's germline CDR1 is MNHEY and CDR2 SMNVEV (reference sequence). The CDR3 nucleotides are TGTGCCAGCAGTCCCGGGACAGGGCGAAGCAATCAGCCCCAGCATTTT. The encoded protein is CASSPGTGRSNQPQHF.

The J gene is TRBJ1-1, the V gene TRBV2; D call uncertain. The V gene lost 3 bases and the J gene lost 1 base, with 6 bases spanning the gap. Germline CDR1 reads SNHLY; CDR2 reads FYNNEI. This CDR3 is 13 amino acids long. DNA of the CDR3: TGTGCCAGCAGTGATTTCACGAACACTGAAGCTTTCTTT. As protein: CASSDFTNTEAFF.

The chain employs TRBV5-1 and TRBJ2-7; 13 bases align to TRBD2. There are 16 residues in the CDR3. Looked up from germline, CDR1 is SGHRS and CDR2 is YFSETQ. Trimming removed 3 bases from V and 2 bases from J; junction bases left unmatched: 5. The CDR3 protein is CASSYRLAGGPYEQYF. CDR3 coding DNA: TGCGCCAGCAGCTACAGACTAGCGGGAGGACCCTACGAGCAGTACTTC.

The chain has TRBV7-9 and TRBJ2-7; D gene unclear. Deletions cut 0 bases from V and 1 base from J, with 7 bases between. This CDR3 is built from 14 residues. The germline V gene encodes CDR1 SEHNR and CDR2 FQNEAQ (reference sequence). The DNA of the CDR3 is TGTGCCAGCAGCTTAGCGGTCCATTCCTACGAGCAGTACTTC. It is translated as CASSLAVHSYEQYF.

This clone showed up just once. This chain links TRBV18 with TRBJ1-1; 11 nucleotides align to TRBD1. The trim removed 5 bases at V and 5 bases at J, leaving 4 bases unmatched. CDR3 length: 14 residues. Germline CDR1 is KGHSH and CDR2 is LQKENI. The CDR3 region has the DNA TGTGCCAGCTCAAAGGGACAGGGGGGAACTGAAGCTTTCTTT. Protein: CASSKGQGGTEAFF.

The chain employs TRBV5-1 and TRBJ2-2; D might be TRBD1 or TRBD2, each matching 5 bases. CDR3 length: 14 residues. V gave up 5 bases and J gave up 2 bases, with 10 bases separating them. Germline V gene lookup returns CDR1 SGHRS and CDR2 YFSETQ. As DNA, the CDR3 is TGCGCCAGCAGTTGGGACCATAACACCGGGGAGCTGTTTTTT. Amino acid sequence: CASSWDHNTGELFF.

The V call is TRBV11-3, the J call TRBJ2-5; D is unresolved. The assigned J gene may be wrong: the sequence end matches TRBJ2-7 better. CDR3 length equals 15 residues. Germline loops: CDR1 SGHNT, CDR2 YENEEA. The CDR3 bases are TGTGCCAGCAGCTTAGATTTCCGATCGTTCTACGAGCAGTACTTC. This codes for CASSLDFRSFYEQYF.

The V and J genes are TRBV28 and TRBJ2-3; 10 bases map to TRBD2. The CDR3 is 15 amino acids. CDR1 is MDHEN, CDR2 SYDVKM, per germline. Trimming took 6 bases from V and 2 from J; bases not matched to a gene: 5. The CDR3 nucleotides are TGTGCCAGCAGCCGAGCGGGAGGGATCACAGATACGCAGTATTTT. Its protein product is CASSRAGGITDTQYF.

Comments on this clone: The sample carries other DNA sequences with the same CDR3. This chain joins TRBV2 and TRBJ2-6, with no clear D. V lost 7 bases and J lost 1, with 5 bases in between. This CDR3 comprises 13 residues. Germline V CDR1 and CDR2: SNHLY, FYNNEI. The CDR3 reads CASKPSGANVLTF. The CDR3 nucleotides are TGTGCCAGCAAACCTTCTGGGGCCAACGTCCTGACTTTC.

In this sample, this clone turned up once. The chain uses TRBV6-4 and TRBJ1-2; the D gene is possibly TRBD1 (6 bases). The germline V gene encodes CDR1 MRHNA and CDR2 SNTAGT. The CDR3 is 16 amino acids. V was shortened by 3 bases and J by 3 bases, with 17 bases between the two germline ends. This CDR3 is CASSELSWGRHYGYTF. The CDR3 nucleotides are TGTGCCAGCAGTGAATTAAGTTGGGGGCGCCACTATGGCTACACCTTC.

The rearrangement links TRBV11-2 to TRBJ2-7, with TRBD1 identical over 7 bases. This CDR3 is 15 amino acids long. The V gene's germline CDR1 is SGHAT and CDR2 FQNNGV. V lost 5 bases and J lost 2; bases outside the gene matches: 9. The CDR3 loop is CASSDPGQQTYEQYF. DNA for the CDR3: TGTGCCAGCAGCGACCCGGGACAGCAAACCTACGAGCAGTACTTC.

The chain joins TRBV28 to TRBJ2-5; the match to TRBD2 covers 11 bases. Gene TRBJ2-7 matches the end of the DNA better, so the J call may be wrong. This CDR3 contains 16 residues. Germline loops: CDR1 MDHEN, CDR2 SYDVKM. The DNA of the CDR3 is TGTGCCAGCAGTTTATGGACTAGCGGGAAGGGGTACGAGCAGTACTTC. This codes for CASSLWTSGKGYEQYF.